The clone carrying this TCR beta chain was seen just once. The germline CDR1 and CDR2 sequences are SNHLY and FYNNEI. This CDR3 spans 13 amino acids. Trimming pared 5 bases from V and 9 bases from J, leaving 16 bases between. This specimen comes from a study of graft-versus-host responses after intestinal transplantation. Profiled with immunoSEQ multiplex PCR; TCRdb holds only in-frame clones, not every one. The sample has roughly 5,000 clones, just over 70% seen once. The chain uses TRBV2 and TRBJ1-1; a weak D match, TRBD1 (6 bases). This TCR was recovered from a human patient who received an intestinal transplant, so some T cells may come from the graft donor. Material: PBMCs, obtained 300 to 330 days after intestinal transplant. CDR3 amino acids: CASSSGTLEKAFF. In DNA form, the CDR3 reads TGTGCCAGCAGTTCCGGGACACTCGAGAAAGCTTTCTTT.